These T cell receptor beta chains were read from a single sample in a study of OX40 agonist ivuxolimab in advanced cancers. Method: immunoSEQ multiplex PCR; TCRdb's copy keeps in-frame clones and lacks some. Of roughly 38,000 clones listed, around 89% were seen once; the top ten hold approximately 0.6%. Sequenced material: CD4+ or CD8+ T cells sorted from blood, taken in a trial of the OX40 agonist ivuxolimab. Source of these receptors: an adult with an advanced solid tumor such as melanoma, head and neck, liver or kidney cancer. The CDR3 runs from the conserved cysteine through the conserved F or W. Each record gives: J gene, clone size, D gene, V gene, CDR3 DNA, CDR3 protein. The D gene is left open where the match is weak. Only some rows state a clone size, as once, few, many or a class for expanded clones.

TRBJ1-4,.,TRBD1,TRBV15,TGTGCCACCAGCAGGGACAGGGTTCAGAATGAAAAACTGTTTTTT,CATSRDRVQNEKLFF
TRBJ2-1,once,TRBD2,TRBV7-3,TGTGCCAGCAGCTCCGTTAGCGGGGGGCAGTTCTTC,CASSSVSGGQFF
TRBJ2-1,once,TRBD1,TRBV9,TGTGCCAGCAGCGTAGCCGGGACAGGGAAGTGGAATGAGCAGTTCTTC,CASSVAGTGKWNEQFF
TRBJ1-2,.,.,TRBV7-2,TGTGCCAGCAGTAGTAGTTCTAGGTCGTATGACTATGGCTACACCTTC,CASSSSSRSYDYGYTF
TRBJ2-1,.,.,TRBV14,TGTGCCAGCAGCCAAAGCAATGAGCAGTTCTTC,CASSQSNEQFF
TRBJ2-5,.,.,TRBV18,TGTGCCAGCTCACCACCGGCAGGGGAAGAGACCCAGTACTTC,CASSPPAGEETQYF
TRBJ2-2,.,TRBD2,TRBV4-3,TGCGCCAGCAGCCCCAATGGCGCTAGCGGGGCCACCGGGGAGCTGTTTTTT,CASSPNGASGATGELFF
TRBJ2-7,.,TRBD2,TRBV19,TGTGCCAGTAGTATCTTTCTAGCGGGCGCCTACGAGCAGTACTTC,CASSIFLAGAYEQYF
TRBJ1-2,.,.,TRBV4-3,TGCGCCAGCAGCCAAGGGGTGGGGGAGAGCTATGGCTACACCTTC,CASSQGVGESYGYTF
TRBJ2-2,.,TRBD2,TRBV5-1,TGCGCCAGCAGCTGGGGAGCGGGGGCCGTCACCGGGGAGCTGTTTTTT,CASSWGAGAVTGELFF
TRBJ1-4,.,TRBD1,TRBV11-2,TGTGCCAGCAGCCTCTCCACAGGGGGCGAAAAACTGTTTTTT,CASSLSTGGEKLFF
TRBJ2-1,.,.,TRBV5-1,TGCGCCAGCAGCCCACGACTACTTGAAGGGAGATATCCTGAGCAGTTCTTC,CASSPRLLEGRYPEQFF
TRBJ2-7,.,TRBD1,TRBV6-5,TGTGCCAGCAGCTTTCGACAGGGGGGGAAGTACTTC,CASSFRQGGKYF
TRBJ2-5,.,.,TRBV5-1,TGCGCCAGCAGCTTGGGAGCGGTCAAAGAGACCCAGTACTTC,CASSLGAVKETQYF
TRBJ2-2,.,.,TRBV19,TGTGCCTCTCAGAGTACCCCAGTTGGCACCGGGGAGCTGTTTTTT,CASQSTPVGTGELFF
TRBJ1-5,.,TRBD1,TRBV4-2,TGTGCCAGCAGTCAGGGGGCTGATAGCAATCAGCCCCAGCATTTT,CASSQGADSNQPQHF
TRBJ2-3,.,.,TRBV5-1,TGCGCCAGCAGCTCACAGGGAATTGGGGATACGCAGTATTTT,CASSSQGIGDTQYF
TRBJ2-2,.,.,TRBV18,TGTGCCAGCTCACCCAAAACAGGGTTGAACACCGGGGAGCTGTTTTTT,CASSPKTGLNTGELFF
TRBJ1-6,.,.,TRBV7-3,TGTGCCAGCAGCTTAGTTTCCCGAGCAGATTCACCCCTCCACTTT,CASSLVSRADSPLHF
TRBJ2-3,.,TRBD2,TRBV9,TGTGCCAGCAGCCCCCCCGGGACTAGAAACAGAGATACGCAGTATTTT,CASSPPGTRNRDTQYF
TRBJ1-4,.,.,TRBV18,TGTGCCAGCTCATCGAACCGGGACGGTAATGAAAAACTGTTTTTT,CASSSNRDGNEKLFF
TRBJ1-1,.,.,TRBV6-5,TGTGCCAGCAGTCAGTGGGGCACTGAAGCTTTCTTT,CASSQWGTEAFF
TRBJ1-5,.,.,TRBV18,TGTGCCAGCTCACCCAATGAACAGGGAGGGGCTCAGCCCCAGCATTTT,CASSPNEQGGAQPQHF
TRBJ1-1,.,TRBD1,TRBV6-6,TGTGCCAGCAGTACACCGCGACAGGGGGCCTACACTGAAGCTTTCTTT,CASSTPRQGAYTEAFF
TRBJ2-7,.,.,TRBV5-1,TGCGCCAGCATGAATACCGGATCCTACGAGCAGTACTTC,CASMNTGSYEQYF
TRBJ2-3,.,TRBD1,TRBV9,TGTGCCAGCAGCGGCAACCGGGACAGCGGCACAGATACGCAGTATTTT,CASSGNRDSGTDTQYF
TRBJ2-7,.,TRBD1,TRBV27,TGTGCCAGCAGTTTATCGACAGGGGCATACGAGCAGTACTTC,CASSLSTGAYEQYF
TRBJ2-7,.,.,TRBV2,TGTGCCAGCAGTGAGGGGGCCCTCAGGTCCGAGCAGTACTTC,CASSEGALRSEQYF
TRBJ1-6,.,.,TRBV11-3,TGTGCCAGCAGCTTAGAAGGGACTCTTAATTCACCCCTCCACTTT,CASSLEGTLNSPLHF
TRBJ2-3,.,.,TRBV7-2,TGTGCCAGCAGCCTACATAAATCGGTCGAGACGCAGTATTTT,CASSLHKSVETQYF
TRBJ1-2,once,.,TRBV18,TGTGCCAGCTCACCACCGGGAATGGGGGGCAACGGCTACACCTTC,CASSPPGMGGNGYTF
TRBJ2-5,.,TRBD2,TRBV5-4,TGTGCCAGCAGCTTTGGAGCGACGACTAGCGGGGGCTCTCGACAGTACTTC,CASSFGATTSGGSRQYF
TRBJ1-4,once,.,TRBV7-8,TGTGCCAGCAGCCCCACGGGATTAGGGACTAATGAAAAACTGTTTTTT,CASSPTGLGTNEKLFF
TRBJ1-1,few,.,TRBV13,TGTGCCAGCAGCTTGGGGACATCCCCGGGAGCTTTCTTT,CASSLGTSPGAFF
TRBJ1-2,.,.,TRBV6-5,TGTGCCAGCAGTTACCGACAGCCCAACTATGGCTACACCTTC,CASSYRQPNYGYTF
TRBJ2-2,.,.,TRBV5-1,TGCGCCAGCAGCTTGAGTTGGGGTACCGGGGAGCTGTTTTTT,CASSLSWGTGELFF
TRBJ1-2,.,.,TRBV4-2,TGTGCCAGCAGCCAAGAAAGTGCTGGCTACACCTTC,CASSQESAGYTF
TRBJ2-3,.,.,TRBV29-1,TGCAGCGTTGTTTGGGGGGGCCAGAGCACAGATACGCAGTATTTT,CSVVWGGQSTDTQYF
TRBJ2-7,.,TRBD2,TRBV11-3,TGTGCCAGCAGCTTAGATGGTTTCGGTAGCGGGGGGGTCTCCTACGAGCAGTACTTC,CASSLDGFGSGGVSYEQYF
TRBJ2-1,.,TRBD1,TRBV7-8,TGTGCCAGCAGCATCGACAGGGCGGGTGAGCAGTTCTTC,CASSIDRAGEQFF
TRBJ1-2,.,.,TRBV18,TGTGCCAGCTCACCACAGGGGGTGAACTATGGCTACACCTTC,CASSPQGVNYGYTF
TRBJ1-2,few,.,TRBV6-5,TGTGCCAGCAGTTACTCACCAGGGTTGATTTATGGCTACACCTTC,CASSYSPGLIYGYTF
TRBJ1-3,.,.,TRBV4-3,TGCGCCAGCAGCCAAGAATTCGGTTCTGGAAACACCATATATTTT,CASSQEFGSGNTIYF
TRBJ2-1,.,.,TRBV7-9,TGTGCCAGCAGCTTTACAGGTTTGAGTGAGCAGTTCTTC,CASSFTGLSEQFF
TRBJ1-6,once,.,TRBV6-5,TGTGCCAGCAGTTACTCGGCAGGGACGGATTCACCCCTCCACTTT,CASSYSAGTDSPLHF
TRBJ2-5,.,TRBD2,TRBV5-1,TGCGCCAGCAGCTATGGTGTCGGGGGGGAGGAGACCCAGTACTTC,CASSYGVGGEETQYF